The clone carrying this T cell receptor (beta chain) turned up a few times. No antigen is known for it. This specimen comes from a study of T cell repertoires in cytomegalovirus infection. Study conclusions and caveats: People with CMV and the relevant HLA were identified by cumulative public TCR beta family frequency. In two of eight donors, the top clonotype was HLA-C-restricted CMV-specific.

V was clipped by 6 bases and J by 1 base, with 11 bases between them. The CDR3 sequence is 14 residues long. One entry per CDR3 protein results from TCRdb running MiXCR on the reads. The sample has 400,000 or so distinct CDR3 sequences; about a sixth are singletons. J is TRBJ2-3 and V is TRBV12-3 or TRBV12-4; a weak D match, TRBD1 (6 bases). The sequence was obtained from a human donor in good health (CMV status not recorded). Some clones in this sample may be carry-over from other donors' samples. The sequenced material came from PBMCs. Here the CDR3 DNA reads TGTGCCAGCAGGGAATCAGGGGGCACAGATACGCAGTATTTT. Residues: CASRESGGTDTQYF.